Given below is one T cell receptor (beta chain) in context. Its antigen remains unidentified. The identical CDR3 is also encoded by other nucleotide sequences in the sample. These data come from a study of shared clonotypes between healthy human individuals. Profiling relied on immunoSEQ multiplex PCR, and the TCRdb table lists in-frame clones only, not all of them. The table shows just over 2,000,000 clones, with about 95% occurring only once. This CDR3 region has 14 residues. In germline, CDR1 is SGHNT, CDR2 YYREEE (reference sequence). J was trimmed by 4 bases and V by 4 bases; bases with no gene match: 4. General study points: Apart from blood, nothing was sampled; tissue repertoires likely differ.

The genes are TRBV5-4 and TRBJ2-2; 7 nucleotides align to TRBD2. This receptor was taken from a young man in good health. Sequencing was done on a sample of naive CD4+ T cells sorted from blood. Subset: CD45RA+ positively selected. The CDR3 spells CASSPGGGTGELFF. The CDR3 DNA is TGTGCCAGCAGCCCCGGCGGGGGCACCGGGGAGCTGTTTTTT.